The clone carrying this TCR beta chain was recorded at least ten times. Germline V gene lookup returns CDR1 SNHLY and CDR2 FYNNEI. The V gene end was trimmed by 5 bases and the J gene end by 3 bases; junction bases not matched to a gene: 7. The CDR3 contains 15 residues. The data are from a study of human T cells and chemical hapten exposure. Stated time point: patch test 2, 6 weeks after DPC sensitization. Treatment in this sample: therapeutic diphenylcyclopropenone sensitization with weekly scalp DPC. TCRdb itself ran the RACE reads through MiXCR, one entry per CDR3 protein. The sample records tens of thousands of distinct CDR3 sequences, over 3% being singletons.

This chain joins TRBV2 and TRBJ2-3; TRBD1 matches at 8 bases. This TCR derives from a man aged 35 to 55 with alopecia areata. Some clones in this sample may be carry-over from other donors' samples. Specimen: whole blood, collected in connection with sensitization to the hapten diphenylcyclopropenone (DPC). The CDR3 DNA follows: TGTGCCAGCAGTACGGACAGGGCGCGGACAGATACGCAGTATTTT. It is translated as CASSTDRARTDTQYF.